This T cell receptor beta chain was captured in a study of T cell responses to AZD1222 COVID-19 vaccine. Note on this clone: Antigen: not known.

The repertoire was sequenced with immunoSEQ multiplex PCR; TCRdb's copy has only in-frame clones and lacks some. The table includes about 60,000 clones, around 88% detected once. Second-dose intervals near 4 or 12 weeks were combined. Study outcomes and limitations: Only six or seven AZD1222 recipients were seropositive at baseline. The sample set comprised mostly white British donors with more females, and clonal diversity was possibly underestimated. CD4 TCRs linked to vaccination spanned spike, dominating at 160-218 and 743-854.

The source of this sequence is an adult who received the AZD1222 COVID-19 vaccine. The sequenced sample was peripheral blood, obtained 28 days after the second AZD1222 dose.

The CDR3 loop reads CASRLSGGHNEQFF. Here the CDR3 DNA reads TGCGCCAGCCGACTCTCCGGAGGGCACAATGAGCAGTTCTTC. The chain joins TRBV4-1 to TRBJ2-1; the D gene is possibly TRBD2 (6 bases). CDR1 is MGHRA, CDR2 YSYEKL, per germline. Trimming removed 8 bases from V and 5 bases from J, with 16 bases in between. The CDR3 has 14 residues.